This TCR beta chain was recovered during a study of T cells in Graves' hyperthyroidism and ophthalmopathy. CDR3 size: 16 residues. The V segment lost 4 bases and the J segment 3 bases; nucleotides outside the gene matches: 8. Germline V CDR1 and CDR2: KGHDR, SFDVKD. Ten or more counts support this clonotype. Its specificity is not known. Broader study findings: Most thyroid clonotypes expanded above 0.001 were also detected in blood.

Researchers took RNA transcripts and amplified the TCR beta CDR3 regions from them. First-round RT-PCR with HTBI primers amplified the TCR CDR3 region. In TCRdb, the multiplex PCR reads were re-called with MiXCR into one record per CDR3 protein. Found here are 480,000 or so distinct CDR3 sequences, approximately 15% of them singletons; the top ten hold around a sixth. PBMCs were sourced from approximately 10 ml fresh peripheral blood. This clonotype was obtained from a woman between 18 and 29 years old with Graves' hyperthyroidism. Input material: blood. V gene TRBV24-1 combines with J gene TRBJ2-3; 8 nucleotides align to TRBD2. The CDR3 region has the DNA TGTGCCACCAGTGACAAGCGGGAGCATGTGACAGATACGCAGTATTTT. This gives the protein CATSDKREHVTDTQYF.